One sample yielded the 10 T cell receptor beta chains listed below, sequenced in a study of OX40 agonist ivuxolimab in advanced cancers. TCRdb's copy holds only in-frame clones and misses some; the assay was immunoSEQ multiplex PCR. The sample has 40,000 to 45,000 clones, about 81% seen once. The sequenced sample was CD4+ or CD8+ T cells sorted from blood, obtained in a trial of the OX40 agonist ivuxolimab. All receptors derive from an adult with an advanced solid tumor such as melanoma, head and neck, liver or kidney cancer.

The J gene is TRBJ2-5, the V gene TRBV19; 8 bases are a match to TRBD1. The germline gives CDR1 LNHDA, CDR2 SQIVND (reference sequence). The junction had 14 bases not matched to a gene; V was cut back by 6 bases and J by 5 bases. This CDR3 region has 16 residues. Here the CDR3 reads CASSPSFQGAWETQYF. The CDR3 region has the DNA TGTGCCAGTAGCCCTTCCTTCCAGGGGGCTTGGGAGACCCAGTACTTC.

The chain employs TRBV7-2 and TRBJ2-2; D is perhaps TRBD1 (5 bases). V dropped 2 bases and J dropped 6 bases, with 7 bases sitting between them. This CDR3 is 13 amino acids long. Germline loops: CDR1 SGHTA, CDR2 FQGNSA. CDR3: CASSLLGPGELFF. CDR3 coding DNA: TGTGCCAGCAGCTTACTGGGGCCCGGGGAGCTGTTTTTT.

The J gene is TRBJ2-1, the V gene TRBV2; TRBD2 is a possible D gene (7 bases). Per the germline V gene, CDR1 is SNHLY and CDR2 is FYNNEI. The CDR3 loop spans 13 amino acids. Trimming cost V 7 bases and J 12 bases, with 19 bases left between them. The CDR3 protein is CASNRGALLGQFF. In DNA, the CDR3 is TGTGCCAGCAACCGGGGGGCACTCTTGGGGCAGTTCTTC. Looking up the rest from reference TRBV2 and TRBJ2-1 gives the full variable domain: EPEVTQTPSHQVTQMGQEVILRCVPISNHLYFYWYRQILGQKVEFLVSFYNNEISEKSEIFDDQFSVERPDGSNFTLKIRSTKLEDSAMYFCASNRGALLGQFFGPGTRLTVL.

The chain is built from TRBV12-5 and TRBJ1-1; D unclear. The V end lost 2 bases, the J end lost 3 bases, and 1 base lay between the germline ends. The CDR3 loop spans 11 amino acids. The germline V gene encodes CDR1 LGHNT and CDR2 FRNRAP. DNA for the CDR3: TGTGCTAGTGGTTTGTACACTGAAGCTTTCTTT. This gives the protein CASGLYTEAFF.

The CDR3 reads CASSGRSGLNTGELFF. In DNA form, the CDR3 reads TGTGCCAGCAGCGGAAGGAGCGGGCTGAACACCGGGGAGCTGTTTTTT. V is TRBV9 and J is TRBJ2-2; a weak D match, TRBD2 (6 bases). The germline gives CDR1 SGDLS, CDR2 YYNGEE. Trimming took off 3 bases at V and 1 base at J, with 13 bases between the two ends. This CDR3 has 16 amino acids.

V and J are TRBV11-3 and TRBJ2-7; D not certain. This CDR3 is built from 14 residues. The germline gives CDR1 SGHNT, CDR2 YENEEA. V dropped 0 bases and J dropped 0 bases, with 6 bases sitting between them. The CDR3 loop is CASSLDPYSYEQYV. The CDR3, as DNA: TGTGCCAGCAGCTTAGACCCCTACTCCTACGAGCAGTACGTC.

The genes are TRBV9 and TRBJ2-2; a possible D gene is TRBD1 (5 bases). The CDR3 contains 13 residues. With 7 bases removed from V and 6 bases from J, the gap between germline ends came to 13 bases. Germline CDR1 and CDR2: SGDLS and YYNGEE. CDR3 protein: CASAGLLAGELFF. The CDR3 nucleotides are TGTGCCAGCGCAGGGCTCCTGGCCGGGGAGCTGTTTTTT.

The CDR3 coding sequence is TGTGCCAGAAAAATAGGACTGACTTCGAGCTCCTACGAGCAGTACTTC. Its translation is CARKIGLTSSSYEQYF. V and J are TRBV19 and TRBJ2-7, with a tentative D call TRBD2 (5 bases). The CDR3 covers 16 residues. Germline V lookup: CDR1 LNHDA, CDR2 SQIVND (reference sequence). Trimming pared 9 bases from V and 0 bases from J, leaving 21 bases between.

The J gene is TRBJ1-1, the V gene TRBV2; 9 nucleotides agree with TRBD1. The CDR3 spans 13 residues. In germline, CDR1 is SNHLY, CDR2 FYNNEI. Trimming cost V 6 bases and J 7 bases; bases outside gene matches: 6. The CDR3 DNA reads TGTGCCAGCAGGGGACAGGGTTTTGGTGAAGCTTTCTTT. Translation: CASRGQGFGEAFF.

The genes are TRBV7-2 and TRBJ2-3, with a tentative D call TRBD2 (6 bases). Trimming took off 6 bases at V and 4 bases at J, with 17 bases between the two ends. CDR1 and CDR2 from the germline V gene are SGHTA and FQGNSA. The CDR3 consists of 15 residues. The CDR3 nucleotides read TGTGCCAGCAGAATTAGCCGGGACTCACCAGATACGCAGTATTTT. Translated, it gives CASRISRDSPDTQYF. The variable domain in full, completed from reference TRBV7-2 and TRBJ2-3, reads GAGVSQSPSNKVTEKGKDVELRCDPISGHTALYWYRQSLGQGLEFLIYFQGNSAPDKSGLPSDRFSAERTGGSVSTLTIQRTQQEDSAVYLCASRISRDSPDTQYFGPGTRLTVL.